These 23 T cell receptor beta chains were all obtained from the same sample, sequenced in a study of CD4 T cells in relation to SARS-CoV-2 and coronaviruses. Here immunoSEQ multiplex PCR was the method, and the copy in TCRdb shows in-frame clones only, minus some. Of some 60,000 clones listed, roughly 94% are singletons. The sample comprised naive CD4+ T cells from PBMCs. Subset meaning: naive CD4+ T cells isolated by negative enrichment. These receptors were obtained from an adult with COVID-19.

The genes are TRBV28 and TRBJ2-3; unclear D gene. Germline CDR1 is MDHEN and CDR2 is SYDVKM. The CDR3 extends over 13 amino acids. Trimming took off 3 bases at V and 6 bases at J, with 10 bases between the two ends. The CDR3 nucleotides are TGTGCCAGCAGTTTGGTTCTCCCGGATACGCAGTATTTT. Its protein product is CASSLVLPDTQYF.

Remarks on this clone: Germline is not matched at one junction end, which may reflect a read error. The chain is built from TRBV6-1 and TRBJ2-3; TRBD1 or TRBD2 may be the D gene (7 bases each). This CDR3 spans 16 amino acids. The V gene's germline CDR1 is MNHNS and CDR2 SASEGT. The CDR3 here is CASSESQGLGTATQYF. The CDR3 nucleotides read TGTGCCAGCAGTGAATCTCAAGGACTAGGGACAGCTACGCAGTATTTT.

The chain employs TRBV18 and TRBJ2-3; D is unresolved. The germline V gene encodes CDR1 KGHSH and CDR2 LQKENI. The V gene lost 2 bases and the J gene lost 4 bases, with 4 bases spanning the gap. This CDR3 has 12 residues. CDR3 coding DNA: TGTGCCAGCTCACCATCGGCAGATACGCAGTATTTT. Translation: CASSPSADTQYF.

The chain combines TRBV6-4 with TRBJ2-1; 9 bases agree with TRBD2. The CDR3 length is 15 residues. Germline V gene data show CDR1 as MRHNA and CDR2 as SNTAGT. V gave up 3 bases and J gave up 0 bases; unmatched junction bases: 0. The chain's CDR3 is CASSETSGSYNEQFF. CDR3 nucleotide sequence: TGTGCCAGCAGTGAGACTAGCGGCTCCTACAATGAGCAGTTCTTC.

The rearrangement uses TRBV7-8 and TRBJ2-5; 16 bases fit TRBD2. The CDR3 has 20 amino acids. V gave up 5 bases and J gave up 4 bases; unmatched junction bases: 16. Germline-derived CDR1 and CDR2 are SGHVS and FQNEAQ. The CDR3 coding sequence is TGTGCCAGCAGCGGGGGACAGGGGACTAGCGGGAGGGCCGGGGGAGAGACCCAGTACTTC. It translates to CASSGGQGTSGRAGGETQYF.

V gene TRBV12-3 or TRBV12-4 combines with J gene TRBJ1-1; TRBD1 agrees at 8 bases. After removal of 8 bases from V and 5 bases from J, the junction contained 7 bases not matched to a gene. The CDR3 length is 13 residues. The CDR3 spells CASRNRGWTEAFF. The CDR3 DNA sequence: TGTGCCAGCCGAAACAGGGGGTGGACTGAAGCTTTCTTT.

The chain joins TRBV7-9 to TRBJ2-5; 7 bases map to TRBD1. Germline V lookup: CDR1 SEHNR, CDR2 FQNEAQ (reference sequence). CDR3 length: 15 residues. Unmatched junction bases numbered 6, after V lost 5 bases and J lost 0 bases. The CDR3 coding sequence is TGTGCCAGCAGCGCCCGACAGGGATACCAAGAGACCCAGTACTTC. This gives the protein CASSARQGYQETQYF.

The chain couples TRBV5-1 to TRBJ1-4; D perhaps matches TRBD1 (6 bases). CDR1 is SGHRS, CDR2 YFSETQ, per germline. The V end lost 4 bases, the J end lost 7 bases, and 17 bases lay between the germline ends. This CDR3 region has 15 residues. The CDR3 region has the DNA TGCGCCAGCAGCCCCGAACAGGGCCGGGGTGAAAAACTGTTTTTT. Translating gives CASSPEQGRGEKLFF.

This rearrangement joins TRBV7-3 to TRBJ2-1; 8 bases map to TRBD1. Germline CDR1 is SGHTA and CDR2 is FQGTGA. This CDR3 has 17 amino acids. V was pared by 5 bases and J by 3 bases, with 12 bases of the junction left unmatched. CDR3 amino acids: CASSKTTNRGDYNEQFF. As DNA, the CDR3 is TGTGCCAGCAGCAAAACAACCAACAGGGGGGACTACAATGAGCAGTTCTTC.

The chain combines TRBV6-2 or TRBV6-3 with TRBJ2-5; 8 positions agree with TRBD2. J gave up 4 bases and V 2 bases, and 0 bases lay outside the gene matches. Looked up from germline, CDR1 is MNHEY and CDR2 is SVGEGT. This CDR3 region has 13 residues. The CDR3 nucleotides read TGTGCCAGCAGTTACCTAGCGGGAGAGACCCAGTACTTC. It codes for CASSYLAGETQYF.

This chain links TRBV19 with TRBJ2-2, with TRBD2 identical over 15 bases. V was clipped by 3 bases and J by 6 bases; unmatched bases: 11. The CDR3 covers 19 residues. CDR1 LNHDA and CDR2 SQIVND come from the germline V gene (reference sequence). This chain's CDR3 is CASSISRTSGRARAGELFF. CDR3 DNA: TGTGCCAGTAGTATCTCCCGGACTAGCGGGAGGGCCCGGGCCGGGGAGCTGTTTTTT.

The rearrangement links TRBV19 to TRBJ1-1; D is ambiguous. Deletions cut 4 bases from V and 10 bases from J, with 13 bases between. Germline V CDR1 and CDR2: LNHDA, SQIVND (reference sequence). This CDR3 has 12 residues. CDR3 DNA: TGTGCCAGTAGTACGTGGGAAGGTGGAGCTTTCTTT. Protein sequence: CASSTWEGGAFF.

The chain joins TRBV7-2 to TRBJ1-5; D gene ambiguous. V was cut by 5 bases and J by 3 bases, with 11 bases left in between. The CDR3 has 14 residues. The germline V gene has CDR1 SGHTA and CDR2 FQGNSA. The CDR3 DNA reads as TGTGCCAGCAGCGCCCAGGCGTCCAATCAGCCCCAGCATTTT. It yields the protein CASSAQASNQPQHF.

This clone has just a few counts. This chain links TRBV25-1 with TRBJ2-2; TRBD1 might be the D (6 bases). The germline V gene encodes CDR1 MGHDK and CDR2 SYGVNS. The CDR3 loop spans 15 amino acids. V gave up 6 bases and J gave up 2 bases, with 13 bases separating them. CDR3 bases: TGTGCCAGCAGATCCGGGACATATAACACCGGGGAGCTGTTTTTT. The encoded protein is CASRSGTYNTGELFF.

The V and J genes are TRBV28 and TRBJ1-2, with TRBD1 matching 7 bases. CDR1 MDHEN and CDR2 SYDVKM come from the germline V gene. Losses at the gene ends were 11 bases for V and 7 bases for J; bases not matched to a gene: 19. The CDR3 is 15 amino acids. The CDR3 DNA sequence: TGTGCCTGCTCTGTGACAGGGATAATTCAGTTTGGCTACACCTTC. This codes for CACSVTGIIQFGYTF.

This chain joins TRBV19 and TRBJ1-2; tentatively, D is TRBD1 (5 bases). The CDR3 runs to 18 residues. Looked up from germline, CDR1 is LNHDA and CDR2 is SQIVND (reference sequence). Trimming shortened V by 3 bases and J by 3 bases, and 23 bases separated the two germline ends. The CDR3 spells CASSIDAGPGTLDYGYTF. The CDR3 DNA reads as TGTGCCAGTAGTATTGACGCCGGGCCGGGGACCCTGGACTATGGCTACACCTTC.

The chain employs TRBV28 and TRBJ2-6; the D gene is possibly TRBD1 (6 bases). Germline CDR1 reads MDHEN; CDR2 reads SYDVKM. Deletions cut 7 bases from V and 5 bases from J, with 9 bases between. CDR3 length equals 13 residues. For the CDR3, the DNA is TGTGCCAGCATGGACAGTTGGGCCAACGTCCTGACTTTC. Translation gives CASMDSWANVLTF.

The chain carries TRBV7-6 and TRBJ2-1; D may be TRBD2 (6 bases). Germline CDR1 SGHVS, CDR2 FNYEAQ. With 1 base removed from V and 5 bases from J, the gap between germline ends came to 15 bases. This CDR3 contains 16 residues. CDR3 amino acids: CASSLVPPDYDNEQFF. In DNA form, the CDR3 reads TGTGCCAGCAGCTTAGTCCCACCGGACTACGACAATGAGCAGTTCTTC.

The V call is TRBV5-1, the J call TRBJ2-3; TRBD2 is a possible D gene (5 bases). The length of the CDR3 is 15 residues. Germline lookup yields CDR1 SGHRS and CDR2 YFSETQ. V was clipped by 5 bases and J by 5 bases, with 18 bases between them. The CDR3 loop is CASSLAGGSVDTQYF. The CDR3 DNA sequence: TGCGCCAGCAGTCTAGCAGGTGGAAGCGTAGATACGCAGTATTTT. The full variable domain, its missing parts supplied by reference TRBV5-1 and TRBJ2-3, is KAGVTQTPRYLIKTRGQQVTLSCSPISGHRSVSWYQQTPGQGLQFLFEYFSETQRNKGNFPGRFSGRQFSNSRSEMNVSTLELGDSALYLCASSLAGGSVDTQYFGPGTRLTVL.

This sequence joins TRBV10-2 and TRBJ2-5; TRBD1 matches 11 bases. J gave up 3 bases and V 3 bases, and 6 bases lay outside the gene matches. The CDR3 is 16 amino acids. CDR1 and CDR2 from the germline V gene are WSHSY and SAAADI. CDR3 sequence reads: CASSDYGTGGEETQYF. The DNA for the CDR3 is TGCGCCAGCAGTGATTACGGGACAGGGGGGGAAGAGACCCAGTACTTC.

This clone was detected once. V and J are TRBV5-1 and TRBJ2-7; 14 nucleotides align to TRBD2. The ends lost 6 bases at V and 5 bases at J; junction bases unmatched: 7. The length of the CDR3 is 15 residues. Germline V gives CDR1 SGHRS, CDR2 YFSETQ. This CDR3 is CASMGLAGVGNEQYF. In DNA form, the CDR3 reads TGCGCCAGCATGGGACTAGCGGGAGTTGGAAACGAGCAGTACTTC.

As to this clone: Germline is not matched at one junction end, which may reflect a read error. CDR3 protein: CASSSLPQETQYF. In DNA form, the CDR3 reads TGTGCTAGCAGCTCCCTCCCCCAAGAGACCCAGTACTTC. The chain is built from TRBV7-7 and TRBJ2-5; D is unclear. Germline CDR1 is SSHAT and CDR2 is FNYEAQ (reference sequence). The CDR3 extends over 13 amino acids.

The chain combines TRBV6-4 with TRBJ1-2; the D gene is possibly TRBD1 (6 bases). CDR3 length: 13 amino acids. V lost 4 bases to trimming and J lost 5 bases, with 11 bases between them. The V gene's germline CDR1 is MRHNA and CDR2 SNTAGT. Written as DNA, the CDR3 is TGTGCCAGCAGTGCCGGGACAAGATATGGCTACACCTTC. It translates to CASSAGTRYGYTF.